This TCR beta chain was sequenced in a study of blood T cell repertoires in COVID-19. V shed 0 bases and J shed 0 bases, with 13 bases lying between them. Germline V CDR1 and CDR2: SGHRS, YFSETQ. The CDR3 sequence is 18 residues long. Clones were sequenced by immunoSEQ multiplex PCR, and TCRdb holds only the in-frame ones, with some missing. This repertoire shows roughly 80,000 clones, over 75% found once; its top ten account for less than 15%. The specimen sequenced was peripheral blood. The receptor's source is an elderly man with acute or convalescent COVID-19. V is TRBV5-1 and J is TRBJ1-6; D perhaps matches TRBD1 (6 bases). CDR3 in amino acids: CASSLALTGSSYNSPLHF. DNA of the CDR3: TGCGCCAGCAGCTTGGCCCTGACAGGAAGCTCCTATAATTCACCCCTCCACTTT. The whole variable domain, filled in from reference TRBV5-1 and TRBJ1-6, reads KAGVTQTPRYLIKTRGQQVTLSCSPISGHRSVSWYQQTPGQGLQFLFEYFSETQRNKGNFPGRFSGRQFSNSRSEMNVSTLELGDSALYLCASSLALTGSSYNSPLHFGNGTRLTVT.